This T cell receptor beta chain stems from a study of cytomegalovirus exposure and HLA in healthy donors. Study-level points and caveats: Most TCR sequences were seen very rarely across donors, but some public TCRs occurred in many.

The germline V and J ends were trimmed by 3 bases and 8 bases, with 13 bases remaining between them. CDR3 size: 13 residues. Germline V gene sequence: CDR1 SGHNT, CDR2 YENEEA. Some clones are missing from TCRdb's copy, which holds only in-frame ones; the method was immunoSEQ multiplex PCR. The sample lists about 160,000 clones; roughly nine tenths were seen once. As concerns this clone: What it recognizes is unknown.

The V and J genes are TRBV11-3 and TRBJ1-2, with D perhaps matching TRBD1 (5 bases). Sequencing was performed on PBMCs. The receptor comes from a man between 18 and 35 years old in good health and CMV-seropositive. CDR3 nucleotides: TGTGCCAGCAGCTTGTCGAGGGAGGGGGGCTACACCTTC. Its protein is CASSLSREGGYTF.